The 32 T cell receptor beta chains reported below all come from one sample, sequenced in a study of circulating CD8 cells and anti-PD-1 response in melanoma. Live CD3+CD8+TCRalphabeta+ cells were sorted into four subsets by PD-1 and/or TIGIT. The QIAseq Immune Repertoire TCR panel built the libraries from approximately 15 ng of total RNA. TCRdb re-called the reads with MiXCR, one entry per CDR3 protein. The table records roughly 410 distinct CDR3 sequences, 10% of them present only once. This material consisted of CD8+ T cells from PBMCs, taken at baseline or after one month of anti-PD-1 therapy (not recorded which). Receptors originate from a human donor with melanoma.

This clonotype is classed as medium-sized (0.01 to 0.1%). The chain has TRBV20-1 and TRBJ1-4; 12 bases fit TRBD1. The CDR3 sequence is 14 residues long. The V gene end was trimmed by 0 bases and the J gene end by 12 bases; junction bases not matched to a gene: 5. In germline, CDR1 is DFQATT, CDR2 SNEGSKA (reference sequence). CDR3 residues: CSARDRDRGLELFF. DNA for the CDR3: TGCAGTGCTAGAGATAGGGACAGGGGGCTGGAACTGTTTTTT.

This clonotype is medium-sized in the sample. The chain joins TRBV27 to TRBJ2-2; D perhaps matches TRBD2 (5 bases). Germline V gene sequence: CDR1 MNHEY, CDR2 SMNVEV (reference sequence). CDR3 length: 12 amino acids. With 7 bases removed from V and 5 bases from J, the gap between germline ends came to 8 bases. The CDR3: CASNGDTGELFF. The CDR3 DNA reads TGTGCCAGCAACGGGGATACCGGGGAGCTGTTTTTT.

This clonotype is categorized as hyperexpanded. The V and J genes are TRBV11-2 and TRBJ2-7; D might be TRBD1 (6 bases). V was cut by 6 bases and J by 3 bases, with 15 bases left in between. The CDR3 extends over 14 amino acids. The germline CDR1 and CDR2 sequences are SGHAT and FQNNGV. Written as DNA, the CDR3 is TGTGCCAGCAGAGATCCGGGACAAGACTACGAGCAGTACTTC. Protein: CASRDPGQDYEQYF.

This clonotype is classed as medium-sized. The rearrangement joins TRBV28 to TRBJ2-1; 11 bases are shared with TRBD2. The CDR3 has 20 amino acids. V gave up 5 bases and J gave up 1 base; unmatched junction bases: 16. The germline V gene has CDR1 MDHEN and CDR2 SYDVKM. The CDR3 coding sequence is TGTGCCAGCAGTGCCCACCGTGTACTAGCGGGAGAGGTGTCCTACAATGAGCAGTTCTTC. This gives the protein CASSAHRVLAGEVSYNEQFF.

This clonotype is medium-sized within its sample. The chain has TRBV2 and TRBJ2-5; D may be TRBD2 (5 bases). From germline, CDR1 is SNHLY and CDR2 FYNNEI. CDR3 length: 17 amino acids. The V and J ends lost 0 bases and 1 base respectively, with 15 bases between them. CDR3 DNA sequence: TGTGCCAGCAGTGAAGCGGCGGAAAGCGGTTCCCAAGAGACCCAGTACTTC. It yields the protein CASSEAAESGSQETQYF.

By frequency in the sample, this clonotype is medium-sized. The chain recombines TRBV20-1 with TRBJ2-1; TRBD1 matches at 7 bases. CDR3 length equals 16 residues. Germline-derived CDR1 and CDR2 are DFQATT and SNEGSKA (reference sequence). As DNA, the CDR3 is TGCAGGGTCCAAGGGACAGACGGAAGCTCCTACAATGAGCAGTTCTTC. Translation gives CRVQGTDGSSYNEQFF.

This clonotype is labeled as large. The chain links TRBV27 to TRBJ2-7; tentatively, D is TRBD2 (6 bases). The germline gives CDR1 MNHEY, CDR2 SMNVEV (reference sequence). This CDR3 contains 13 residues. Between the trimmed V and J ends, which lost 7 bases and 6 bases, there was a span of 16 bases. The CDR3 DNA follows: TGTGCCAGCACCTTGAGTGGGGGGAGCGAGCAGTACTTC. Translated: CASTLSGGSEQYF.

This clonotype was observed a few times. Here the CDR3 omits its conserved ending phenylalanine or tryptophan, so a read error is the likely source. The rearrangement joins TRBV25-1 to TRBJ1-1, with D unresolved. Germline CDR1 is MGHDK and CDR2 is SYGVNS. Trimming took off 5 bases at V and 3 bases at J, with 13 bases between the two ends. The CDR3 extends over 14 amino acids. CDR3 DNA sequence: TGTGCCAGCAGTACCCTAGGACGGGACACTGAAGCTTTCCTT. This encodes CASSTLGRDTEAFL.

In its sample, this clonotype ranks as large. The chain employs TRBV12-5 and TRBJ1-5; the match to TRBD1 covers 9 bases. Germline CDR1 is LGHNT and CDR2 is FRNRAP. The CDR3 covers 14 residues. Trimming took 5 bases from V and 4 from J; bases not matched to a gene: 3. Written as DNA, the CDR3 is TGTGCTAGTGGTCCCGGGACAGGGAATCAGCCCCAGCATTTT. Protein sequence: CASGPGTGNQPQHF.

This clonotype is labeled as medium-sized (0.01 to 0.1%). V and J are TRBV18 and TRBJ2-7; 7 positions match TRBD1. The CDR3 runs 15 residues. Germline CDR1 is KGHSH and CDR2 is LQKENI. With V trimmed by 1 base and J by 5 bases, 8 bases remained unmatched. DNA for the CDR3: TGTGCCAGCTCACCACGCGAGACAGGGCGTAACGAGCAGTACTTC. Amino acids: CASSPRETGRNEQYF.

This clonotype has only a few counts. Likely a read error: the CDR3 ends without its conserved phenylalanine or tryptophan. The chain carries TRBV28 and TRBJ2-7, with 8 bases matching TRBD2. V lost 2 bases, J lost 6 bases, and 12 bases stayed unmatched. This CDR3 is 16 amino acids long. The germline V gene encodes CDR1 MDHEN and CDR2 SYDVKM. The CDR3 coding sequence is TGTGCCAGCAGTTTACTTAAAGGCGGGAGGTATAGCGAGCAGTACCTC. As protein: CASSLLKGGRYSEQYL.

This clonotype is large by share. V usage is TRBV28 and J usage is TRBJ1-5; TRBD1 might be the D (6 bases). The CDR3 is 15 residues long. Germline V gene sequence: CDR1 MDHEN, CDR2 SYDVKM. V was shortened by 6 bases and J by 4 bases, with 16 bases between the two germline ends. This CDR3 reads CASRAVDSLNQPQHF. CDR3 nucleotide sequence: TGTGCCAGCAGGGCCGTGGACAGCCTGAATCAGCCCCAGCATTTT.

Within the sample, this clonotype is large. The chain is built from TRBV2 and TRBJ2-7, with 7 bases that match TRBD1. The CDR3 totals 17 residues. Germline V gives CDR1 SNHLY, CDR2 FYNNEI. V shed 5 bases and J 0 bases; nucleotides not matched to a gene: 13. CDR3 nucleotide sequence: TGTGCCAGCAGTCTAAGTACAGGGGCCCAATCCTCCTACGAGCAGTACTTC. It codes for CASSLSTGAQSSYEQYF.

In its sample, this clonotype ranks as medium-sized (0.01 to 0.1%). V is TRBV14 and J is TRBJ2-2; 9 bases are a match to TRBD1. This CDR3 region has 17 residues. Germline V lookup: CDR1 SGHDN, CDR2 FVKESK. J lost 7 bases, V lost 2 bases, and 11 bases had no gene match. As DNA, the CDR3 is TGTGCCAGCAGCCAACCTACAGGGGGCTACTCCGGCGGGGAGCTGTTTTTT. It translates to CASSQPTGGYSGGELFF.

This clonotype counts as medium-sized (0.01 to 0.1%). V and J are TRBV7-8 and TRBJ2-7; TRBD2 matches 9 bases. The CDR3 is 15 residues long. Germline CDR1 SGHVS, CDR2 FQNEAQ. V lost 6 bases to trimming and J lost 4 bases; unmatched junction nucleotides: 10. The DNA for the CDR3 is TGTGCCAGCAGTTCTATAGCGGGAGCCGCTTACGAGCAGTACTTC. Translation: CASSSIAGAAYEQYF.

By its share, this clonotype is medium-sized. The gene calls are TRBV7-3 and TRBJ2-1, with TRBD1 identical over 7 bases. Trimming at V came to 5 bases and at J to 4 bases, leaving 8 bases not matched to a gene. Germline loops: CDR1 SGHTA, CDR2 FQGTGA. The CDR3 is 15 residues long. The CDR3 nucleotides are TGTGCCAGCAGCCGAGGGGGCAGGGCGTACAATGAGCAGTTCTTC. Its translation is CASSRGGRAYNEQFF.

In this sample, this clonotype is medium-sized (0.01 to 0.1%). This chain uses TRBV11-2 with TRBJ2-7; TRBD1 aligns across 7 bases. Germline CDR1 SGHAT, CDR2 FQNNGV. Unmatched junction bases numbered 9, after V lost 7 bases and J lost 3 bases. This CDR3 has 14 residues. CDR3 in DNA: TGTGCCAGCAACCCCGGGACAGTAGACTACGAGCAGTACTTC. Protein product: CASNPGTVDYEQYF. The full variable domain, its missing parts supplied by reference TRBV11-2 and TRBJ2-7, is EAGVAQSPRYKIIEKRQSVAFWCNPISGHATLYWYQQILGQGPKLLIQFQNNGVVDDSQLPKDRFSAERLKGVDSTLKIQPAKLEDSAVYLCASNPGTVDYEQYFGPGTRLTVT.

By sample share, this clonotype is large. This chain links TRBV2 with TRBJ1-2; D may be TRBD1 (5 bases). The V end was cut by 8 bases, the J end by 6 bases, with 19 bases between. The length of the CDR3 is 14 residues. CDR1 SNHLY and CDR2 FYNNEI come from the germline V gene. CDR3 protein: CASQRAGRTDGYTF. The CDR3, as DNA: TGTGCCAGCCAGAGAGCAGGGCGTACGGATGGCTACACCTTC.

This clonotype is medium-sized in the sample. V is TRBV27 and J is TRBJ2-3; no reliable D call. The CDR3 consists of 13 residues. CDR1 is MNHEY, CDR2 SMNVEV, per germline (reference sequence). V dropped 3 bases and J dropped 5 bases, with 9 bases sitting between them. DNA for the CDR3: TGTGCCAGCAGTTTTACCTCTGAAGATACGCAGTATTTT. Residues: CASSFTSEDTQYF.

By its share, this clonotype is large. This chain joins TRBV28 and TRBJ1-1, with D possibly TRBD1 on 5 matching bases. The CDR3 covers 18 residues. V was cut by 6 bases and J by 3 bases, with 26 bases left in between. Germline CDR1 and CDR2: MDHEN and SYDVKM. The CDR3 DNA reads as TGTGCCAGCAGGCCGCCCCTGCCCCTAAACGGGGCGCACACTGAAGCTTTCTTT. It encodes CASRPPLPLNGAHTEAFF.

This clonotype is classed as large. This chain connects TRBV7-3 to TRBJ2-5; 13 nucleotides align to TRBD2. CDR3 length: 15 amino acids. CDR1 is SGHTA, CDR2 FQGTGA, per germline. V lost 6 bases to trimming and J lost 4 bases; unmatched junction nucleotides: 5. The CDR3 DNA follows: TGTGCCAGCAGTAGACTAGCGGGAGGAGTAGAGACCCAGTACTTC. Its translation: CASSRLAGGVETQYF.

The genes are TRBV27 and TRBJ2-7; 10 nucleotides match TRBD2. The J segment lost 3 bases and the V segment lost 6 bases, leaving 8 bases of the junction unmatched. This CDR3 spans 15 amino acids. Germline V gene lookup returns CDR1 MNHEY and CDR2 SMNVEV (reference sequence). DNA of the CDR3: TGTGCCAGCAGCATAGCGGGAGGAGGGGACTACGAGCAGTACTTC. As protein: CASSIAGGGDYEQYF.

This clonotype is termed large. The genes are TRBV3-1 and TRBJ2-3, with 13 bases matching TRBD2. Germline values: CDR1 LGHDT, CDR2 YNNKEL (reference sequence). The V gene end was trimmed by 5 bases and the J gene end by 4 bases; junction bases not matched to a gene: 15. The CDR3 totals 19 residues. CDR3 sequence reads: CASSDPAGTSGRAADTQYF. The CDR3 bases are TGTGCCAGCAGCGACCCCGCCGGAACTAGCGGGAGGGCCGCAGATACGCAGTATTTT.

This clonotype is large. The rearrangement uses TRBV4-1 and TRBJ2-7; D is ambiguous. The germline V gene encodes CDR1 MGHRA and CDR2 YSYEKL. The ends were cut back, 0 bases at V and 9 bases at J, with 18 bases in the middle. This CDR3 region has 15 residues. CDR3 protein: CASSQDYRANHGQYF. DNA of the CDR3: TGCGCCAGCAGCCAAGATTATCGGGCAAACCATGGGCAGTACTTC.

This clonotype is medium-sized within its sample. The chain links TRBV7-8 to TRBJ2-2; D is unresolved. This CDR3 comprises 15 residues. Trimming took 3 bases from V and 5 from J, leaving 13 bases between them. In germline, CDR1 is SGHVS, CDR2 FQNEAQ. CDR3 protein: CASSLLDGRTGELFF. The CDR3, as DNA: TGTGCCAGCAGCTTGCTGGACGGGCGGACCGGGGAGCTGTTTTTT.

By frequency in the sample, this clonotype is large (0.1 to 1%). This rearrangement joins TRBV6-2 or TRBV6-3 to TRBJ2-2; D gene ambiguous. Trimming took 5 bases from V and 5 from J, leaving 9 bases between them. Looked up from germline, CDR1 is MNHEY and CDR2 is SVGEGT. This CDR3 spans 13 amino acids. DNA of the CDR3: TGTGCCAGCAGTGCGTTGGGGACCGGGGAGCTGTTTTTT. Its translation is CASSALGTGELFF.

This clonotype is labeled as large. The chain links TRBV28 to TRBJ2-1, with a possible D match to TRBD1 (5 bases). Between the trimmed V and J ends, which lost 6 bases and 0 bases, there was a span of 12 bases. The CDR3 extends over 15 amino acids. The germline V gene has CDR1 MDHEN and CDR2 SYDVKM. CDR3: CASRQGRGSYNEQFF. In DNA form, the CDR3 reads TGTGCCAGCAGGCAGGGCAGAGGCTCCTACAATGAGCAGTTCTTC.

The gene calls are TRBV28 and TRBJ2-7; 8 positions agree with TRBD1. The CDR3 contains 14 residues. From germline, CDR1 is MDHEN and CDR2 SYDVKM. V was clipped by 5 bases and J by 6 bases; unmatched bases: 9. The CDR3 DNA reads TGTGCCAGCAGTCCCGGGACAGGAGCCCGCGAGCAGTACTTC. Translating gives CASSPGTGAREQYF.

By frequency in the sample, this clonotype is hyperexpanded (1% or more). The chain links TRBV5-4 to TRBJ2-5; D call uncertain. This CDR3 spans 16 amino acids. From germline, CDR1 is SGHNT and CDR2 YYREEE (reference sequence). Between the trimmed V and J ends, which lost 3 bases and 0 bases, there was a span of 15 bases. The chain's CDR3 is CASSWDFRQYQETQYF. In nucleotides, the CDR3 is TGTGCCAGCAGCTGGGATTTTCGTCAGTACCAAGAGACCCAGTACTTC.

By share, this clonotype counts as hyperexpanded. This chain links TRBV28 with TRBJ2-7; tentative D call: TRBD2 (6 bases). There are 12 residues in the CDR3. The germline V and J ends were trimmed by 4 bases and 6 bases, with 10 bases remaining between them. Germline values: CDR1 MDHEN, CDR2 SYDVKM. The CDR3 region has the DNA TGTGCCAGCAGTTCCCGACTAGTCGAGCAGTACTTC. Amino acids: CASSSRLVEQYF.

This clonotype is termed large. As DNA, the CDR3 is TGTGCCAGCACCGGACATCCGACGGGGACGCAGTATTTT. Translation gives CASTGHPTGTQYF. V usage is TRBV2 and J usage is TRBJ2-3; D could derive from TRBD1 or TRBD2 (5 bases each). V was cut by 7 bases and J by 9 bases, with 17 bases left in between. CDR1 SNHLY and CDR2 FYNNEI come from the germline V gene. The CDR3 consists of 13 residues.

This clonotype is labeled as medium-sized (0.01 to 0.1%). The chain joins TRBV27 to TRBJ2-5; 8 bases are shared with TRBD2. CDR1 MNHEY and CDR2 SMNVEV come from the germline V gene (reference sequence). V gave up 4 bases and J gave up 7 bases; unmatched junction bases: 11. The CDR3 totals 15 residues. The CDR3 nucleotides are TGTGCCAGCAGTTCGACTCCGGGGGGGTTTGTGACCCAGTACTTC. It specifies CASSSTPGGFVTQYF.